Given below is one T cell receptor (beta chain) in context. As yet, its antigen is unknown. Sequencing was performed with immunoSEQ multiplex PCR; in TCRdb, only in-frame clones are kept and a portion is missing. Among some 550,000 clones, around 97% were seen once, and the ten largest hold 0.045% to 0.07%. The data belong to a study of shared clonotypes between healthy human individuals. Study conclusions and caveats: Limited genetic and exposure-history diversity came from having few donors.

The CDR3 runs to 15 residues. The V gene's germline CDR1 is KGHSH and CDR2 LQKENI. V lost 2 bases and J lost 8; bases outside the gene matches: 5. The sequenced material came from naive CD4+ T cells sorted from blood. The subset was: CD45RA+ positively selected. The rearrangement uses TRBV18 and TRBJ2-1, with TRBD1 identical over 11 bases. The clonotype originates from a woman between 25 and 40 years old in good health. CDR3 coding DNA: TGTGCCAGCTCACCAGGGACAGGGGGATTGGATGAGCAGTTCTTC. Protein: CASSPGTGGLDEQFF.